This entry is about one T cell receptor beta chain. What it binds is unknown. V lost 6 bases and J 4 bases, leaving 15 bases between the germline ends. CDR1 MNHNS and CDR2 SASEGT come from the germline V gene. This CDR3 has 14 residues. Researchers took RNA transcripts and amplified the TCR beta CDR3 regions from them. A set of HTBI primers served as the primers for a first-round RT-PCR of the TCR CDR3. MiXCR, run by TCRdb on the multiplex PCR reads, gives a single entry per CDR3 protein. This sample has 600,000 to 850,000 distinct CDR3 sequences, with 18% found just once. This sample stems from a study of T cells in Graves' hyperthyroidism and ophthalmopathy. General observations from the study: Most clonotypes expanded in the thyroid (above 0.001) were also present in blood.

Reasons for excluding patients were uncontrolled infection, other autoimmune disease, pregnancy or lactation. The clonotype comes from a woman between 50 and 59 years old with Graves' hyperthyroidism that later progressed to Graves' ophthalmopathy. This chain links TRBV6-1 with TRBJ1-2, with D possibly being TRBD1 (5 bases). Specimen: blood. The CDR3, as DNA: TGTGCCAGCAGAGGTACGGGGGGGGGCTATGGCTACACCTTC. Amino acid sequence: CASRGTGGGYGYTF.